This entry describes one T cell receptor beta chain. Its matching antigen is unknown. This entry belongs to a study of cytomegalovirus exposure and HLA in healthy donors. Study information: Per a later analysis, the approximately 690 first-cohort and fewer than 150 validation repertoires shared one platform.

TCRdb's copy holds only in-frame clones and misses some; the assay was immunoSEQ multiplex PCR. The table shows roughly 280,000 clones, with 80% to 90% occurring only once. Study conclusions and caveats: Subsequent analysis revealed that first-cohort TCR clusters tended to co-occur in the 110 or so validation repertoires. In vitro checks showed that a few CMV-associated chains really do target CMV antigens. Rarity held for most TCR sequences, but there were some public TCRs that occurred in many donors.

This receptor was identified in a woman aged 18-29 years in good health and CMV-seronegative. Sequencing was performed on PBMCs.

The CDR3 coding sequence is TGTGCCAGCAGCGCGACTAGGTCCTACGAGCAGTACTTC. This codes for CASSATRSYEQYF. The V gene is TRBV5-6, the J gene TRBJ2-7; a possible D gene is TRBD2 (6 bases). Per the germline V gene, CDR1 is SGHDT and CDR2 is YYEEEE. Trimming cost V 4 bases and J 1 base, with 9 bases left between them. This CDR3 comprises 13 residues. The variable domain in full, with the rest retrieved from reference TRBV5-6 and TRBJ2-7, is DAGVTQSPTHLIKTRGQQVTLRCSPKSGHDTVSWYQQALGQGPQFIFQYYEEEERQRGNFPDRFSGHQFPNYSSELNVNALLLGDSALYLCASSATRSYEQYFGPGTRLTVT.